Sequencing of this T cell receptor (beta chain) was carried out in a study of shared T cell receptors in the human thymus (dated by TCRdb to the early 2020s). At the level of the whole study: The study examined how self-reactive, shared T-cell receptor alpha chains are generated in the human thymus.

The library was built by means of the immunoSEQ multiplex PCR assay. As stored in TCRdb, this immuneACCESS dataset retains in-frame rearrangements with V and J assigned. A fraction of the clones does not appear; measured against another copy, unresolved V genes explain less than half of the discrepancy, and the remainder lacks a known reason. The table for this sample lists approximately 660,000 clones; 70% to 90% of them were counted only once. The ten largest clones add up to 0.008% to 0.011% of the sample. The CDR3 numbers 17 residues from cysteine through phenylalanine. Here the CDR3 DNA is all that survives: 51 bases in frame from base 1. V lost 4 bases and J lost 0 bases, and the count of bases not matched to a germline gene is 11. Taken from the germline V gene, the CDR1 and CDR2 loops are LGHNA and YSLEER. In the case of this clone: The clone's antigen remains unknown. Base quality data are lacking; no much larger clone is found one base away.

This sample was also put to use in a study of human thymus T cells. The second paper states: Donors were immunologically healthy infants undergoing open corrective cardiac surgery for congenital heart defects in Finland. The thymus tissue came from surgical resects taken out during corrective cardiac surgery. V and J gene segment usage appeared biased in both thymic and peripheral blood repertoires. According to the related research, thymic TCR repertoires were highly overlapping among unrelated individuals. The study used eight infant thymus samples plus four related peripheral blood samples to characterize TCR alpha and beta repertoires. Donor ages ranging from roughly 6 to 244 days were recorded, and about six male and a couple of female infants were included in the cohort. After being mechanically released from the tissue, thymocytes were kept at -70 degrees C in pellets of 10-30 million cells. A QIAsymphony instrument was used to extract genomic DNA from the frozen cell pellets. TCRB and TCRAD loci were amplified from a standardized quantity of quality-controlled genomic DNA using the immunoSEQ multiplex PCR assay. The amplicons spanned the V(D)J region and were long enough to cover the CDR3 and allow V and J genes to be identified. The amplicons were sequenced on an Illumina platform via the commercial immunoSEQ service. Primer bias and sequencing errors were corrected as previously described, and TCRAD and TCRB were defined on the basis of the IMGT database. Repertoires were analysed with immunoSEQ Analyzer 3.0 and VDJTools, covering basic statistics, V/J segment usage, diversity estimates, rarefaction and pairwise overlap. Diversity was estimated with Chao1, ChaoE, Efron-Thisted, Shannon and inverse Simpson indices, and also on datasets down-sampled to the smallest sample. Repertoire overlap used strict matching of CDR3 nucleotide sequence, V gene and J gene, with Jaccard-based multidimensional scaling clustering. On average, thymus samples yielded around 850,000 unique TCRB clonotypes, whereas blood samples yielded roughly 81,000.

The source material was thymocytes. Recombination joined TRBV4-3 with TRBJ1-1, with 7 junctional bases fitting TRBD1. This sequence was found in a boy younger than two with a congenital heart defect. Donor details come from another sample of the same person, matched by shared clones. The CDR3 protein is CASSLLFRDSMNTEAFF. The DNA sequence is given as TGCGCCAGCAGCCTCCTCTTTCGGGACAGTATGAACACTGAAGCTTTCTTT.